These T cell receptor beta chains were read from a single sample in a study of control samples from healthy donors and cancer patients. The table came from immunoSEQ multiplex PCR; TCRdb's copy has only in-frame clones and leaves some out. The data show about 170,000 clones, with 70% to 90% seen just once and 12% held by the top ten. Sequences were obtained from blood. The receptors come from a young man in good health. CDR3s include the opening cysteine and the closing phenylalanine or tryptophan. The D gene is left open where the match is weak. Clone size is not always given. Where it is, it says once, few, many or a class for expanded clones.

J: TRBJ1-6; V: TRBV4-3; size: NA; D: NA; length: 18; DNA: TGCGCCAGCAGCCAAGATCGCGGCGATAGCTCCTATAATTCACCCCTCCACTTT; CDR3: CASSQDRGDSSYNSPLHF
J: TRBJ2-5; V: TRBV7-6; size: NA; D: NA; length: 11; DNA: TGTGCCAGAAGTGACGGAGAGACCCAGTACTTC; CDR3: CARSDGETQYF
J: TRBJ2-7; V: TRBV5-1; size: NA; D: TRBD1; length: 14; DNA: TGCGCCAGCAGCTCGGGACAGGTAGGCTACGAGCAGTACTTC; CDR3: CASSSGQVGYEQYF
J: TRBJ2-2; V: TRBV7-8; size: NA; D: NA; length: 13; DNA: TGTGCCAGCAGTCTTACAATGACCGGGGAGCTGTTTTTT; CDR3: CASSLTMTGELFF
J: TRBJ2-1; V: TRBV28; size: NA; D: TRBD2; length: 20; DNA: TGTGCCAGCCTCTCTTTACGCCGGAGTAGCGGGCCGAGCTCCTACAATGAGCAGTTCTTC; CDR3: CASLSLRRSSGPSSYNEQFF
J: TRBJ1-5; V: TRBV7-8; size: NA; D: NA; length: 16; DNA: TGTGCCAGCAGCTTAGAGGGGATAACGAGCAATCAGCCCCAGCATTTT; CDR3: CASSLEGITSNQPQHF
J: TRBJ1-2; V: TRBV19; size: once; D: NA; length: 12; DNA: TGTGCCAGTAAAACCCATAACTATGGCTACACCTTC; CDR3: CASKTHNYGYTF
J: TRBJ1-6; V: TRBV19; size: NA; D: NA; length: 14; DNA: TGTGCCAGTAGTGGAGCGTCCTATAATTCACCCCTCCACTTT; CDR3: CASSGASYNSPLHF
J: TRBJ1-6; V: TRBV5-4; size: NA; D: TRBD1; length: 17; DNA: TGTGCCAGCAGCTTGTACCTCGGGACAGGGGGTTATTCACCCCTCCACTTT; CDR3: CASSLYLGTGGYSPLHF
J: TRBJ2-3; V: TRBV4-1; size: NA; D: NA; length: 20; DNA: TGCGCCAGCAGCCCACGTGACCCGGGGCCGGGGGCCGCTAGCACAGATACGCAGTATTTT; CDR3: CASSPRDPGPGAASTDTQYF
J: TRBJ2-3; V: TRBV7-2; size: NA; D: TRBD2; length: 17; DNA: TGTGCCAGCAGCTTAACGTCTAGCGGGGCCCCCACAGATACGCAGTATTTT; CDR3: CASSLTSSGAPTDTQYF
J: TRBJ2-5; V: TRBV5-4; size: NA; D: NA; length: 14; DNA: TGTGCCAGCAGCTTGCGACATGGGCAAGAGACCCAGTACTTC; CDR3: CASSLRHGQETQYF
J: TRBJ1-5; V: TRBV5-6; size: NA; D: NA; length: 14; DNA: TGTGCCAGCAGCCTCCGGGCGCAGGGACAGCCCCAGCATTTT; CDR3: CASSLRAQGQPQHF
J: TRBJ2-7; V: TRBV7-2; size: NA; D: NA; length: 13; DNA: TGTGCCAGCAGCTTAGGGACAGTCTACGAGCAGTACTTC; CDR3: CASSLGTVYEQYF
J: TRBJ1-1; V: TRBV7-9; size: NA; D: NA; length: 14; DNA: TGTGCCAGCAGTCCAGGAGGAAGGGGAACTGAAGCTTTCTTT; CDR3: CASSPGGRGTEAFF
J: TRBJ2-3; V: TRBV5-6; size: NA; D: TRBD1; length: 17; DNA: TGTGCCAGCAGCTTGGCCGGGCGACAGGGTGGGGCAGATACGCAGTATTTT; CDR3: CASSLAGRQGGADTQYF
J: TRBJ2-7; V: TRBV2; size: NA; D: NA; length: 14; DNA: TGTGCCAGCAGTGGTAACAGCATCTCCTACGAGCAGTACTTC; CDR3: CASSGNSISYEQYF
J: TRBJ2-3; V: TRBV7-3; size: NA; D: NA; length: 15; DNA: TGTGCCAGCAGCTTAACTAGCGGTGGCACAGATACGCAGTATTTT; CDR3: CASSLTSGGTDTQYF
J: TRBJ2-1; V: TRBV14; size: NA; D: NA; length: 16; DNA: TGTGCCAGCAGCCCCGCAACAGGGAAAAGGCACAATGAGCAGTTCTTC; CDR3: CASSPATGKRHNEQFF
J: TRBJ2-3; V: TRBV6-5; size: NA; D: NA; length: 15; DNA: TGTGCCAGCAGTTACTCGACTACTAGCACAGATACGCAGTATTTT; CDR3: CASSYSTTSTDTQYF
J: TRBJ2-3; V: TRBV6-2/TRBV6-3; size: NA; D: NA; length: 12; DNA: TGTGCCAGCAGTTACTCGGGACTTCCGCTGTATTTT; CDR3: CASSYSGLPLYF
J: TRBJ1-5; V: TRBV15; size: NA; D: TRBD1; length: 15; DNA: TGTGCCACCAGCAGAACTAACAGGGGAGATCAGCCCCAGCATTTT; CDR3: CATSRTNRGDQPQHF
J: TRBJ2-1; V: TRBV10-3; size: many; D: NA; length: 13; DNA: TGTGCCATCGGGGGGGGCCCCTACAATGAGCAGTTCTTC; CDR3: CAIGGGPYNEQFF
J: TRBJ1-3; V: TRBV4-1; size: once; D: TRBD1; length: 17; DNA: TGCGCCAGCAGCCGAGATCAACCAGGGGGCGCCGGAAACACCATATATTTT; CDR3: CASSRDQPGGAGNTIYF
J: TRBJ1-1; V: TRBV7-2; size: NA; D: NA; length: 14; DNA: TGTGCCAGCAGCTTAGTTTCGGGTCGCACTGAAGCTTTCTTT; CDR3: CASSLVSGRTEAFF
J: TRBJ2-7; V: TRBV2; size: NA; D: NA; length: 15; DNA: TGTGCCAGCAGTGCTCCAGCAAGATCAAACTACGAGCAGTACTTC; CDR3: CASSAPARSNYEQYF
J: TRBJ2-7; V: TRBV4-1; size: NA; D: NA; length: 12; DNA: TGCGCCAGCAGCGGAAGGTTCTACGAGCAGTACTTC; CDR3: CASSGRFYEQYF
J: TRBJ2-3; V: TRBV11-3; size: once; D: TRBD2; length: 19; DNA: TGTGCCAGCAGCTTAGGGTCCCTGGGACTAGCGTCCCGGACAGATACGCAGTATTTT; CDR3: CASSLGSLGLASRTDTQYF